This entry lists 15 T cell receptor beta chains sequenced from one sample in a study of T cell changes during pregnancy in multiple sclerosis (dated by TCRdb to the late 2010s). The library relied on the immunoSEQ multiplex PCR assay. TCRdb's version of the immuneACCESS table is confined to in-frame rearrangements and falls short of the full clone set. An unresolved V gene accounts for under half of the shortfall where checked; the remainder is of unknown origin. In all, the sample holds about 26,000 clones, and approximately 89% of those were seen once. The top ten clonotypes cover 15% to 20% of the sample. Sample: CD8+ T cells from peripheral blood mononuclear cells, taken in the second trimester of pregnancy. The receptors originated from a female donor with multiple sclerosis, enrolled in a pregnancy study.

This clone has more than one count but fewer than ten. This chain connects TRBV9 to TRBJ1-5; no clear D. Deletions cut 1 base from V and 3 bases from J, with 11 bases between. The CDR3 runs to 15 residues. The germline V gene has CDR1 SGDLS and CDR2 YYNGEE. The CDR3 spells CASSVSWQNNQPQHF. CDR3 sequence (DNA): TGTGCCAGCAGCGTATCTTGGCAGAACAATCAGCCCCAGCATTTT.

The CDR3 reads CASSPAGGFSYEQYF. CDR3 DNA sequence: TGTGCCAGTAGTCCCGCGGGGGGCTTCTCCTACGAGCAGTACTTC. The chain uses TRBV19 and TRBJ2-7; 8 bases map to TRBD2. V lost 5 bases and J lost 0; bases outside the gene matches: 6. The CDR3 totals 15 residues. CDR1 is LNHDA and CDR2 is SQIVND in the germline V gene (reference sequence).

Relative to its sample, this clone is medium-sized. This chain joins TRBV4-2 and TRBJ1-2; D is undetermined. CDR1 and CDR2 (germline): LGHNA, YNFKEQ. The CDR3 is 11 amino acids. The V end was cut by 5 bases, the J end by 8 bases, with 9 bases between. CDR3 coding DNA: TGTGCCAGCAGCTATCTCGGGGGCTACACCTTC. Protein product: CASSYLGGYTF.

This clone is a singleton in its sample. The chain is built from TRBV21-1 and TRBJ1-4; the table calls TRBD1, which could not be checked here. TRBV21-1 is a listed pseudogene. The CDR3 contains 15 residues. The CDR3 loop reads CASSKEGQGGEKLFF. The CDR3 DNA reads TGTGCCAGCAGCAAAGAAGGACAGGGCGGTGAAAAACTGTTTTTT.

The rearrangement joins TRBV27 to TRBJ2-2; 13 bases match TRBD2. CDR1 and CDR2 from the germline V gene are MNHEY and SMNVEV (reference sequence). This CDR3 comprises 18 residues. With V trimmed by 5 bases and J by 4 bases, 10 bases remained unmatched. The CDR3 sequence is CASSPGLAGEFATGELFF. In DNA, the CDR3 is TGTGCCAGCAGTCCCGGACTAGCGGGAGAGTTTGCCACCGGGGAGCTGTTTTTT.

The CDR3 coding sequence is TGTGCCAGCAGCTTAGCGGACTCCAATGAGCAGTTCTTC. Translated: CASSLADSNEQFF. This sequence joins TRBV7-9 and TRBJ2-1; TRBD2 is a possible D gene (5 bases). Germline V gene sequence: CDR1 SEHNR, CDR2 FQNEAQ (reference sequence). Trimming stripped 0 bases from V and 6 bases from J, with 6 bases between. CDR3 size: 13 residues. The complete variable domain, with remaining parts taken from reference TRBV7-9 and TRBJ2-1, reads DTGVSQNPRHKITKRGQNVTFRCDPISEHNRLYWYRQTLGQGPEFLTYFQNEAQLEKSRLLSDRFSAERPKGSFSTLEIQRTEQGDSAMYLCASSLADSNEQFFGPGTRLTVL.

The rearrangement links TRBV5-4 to TRBJ2-1, with 10 bases identical to TRBD2. Germline CDR1 and CDR2: SGHNT and YYREEE (reference sequence). The CDR3 totals 16 residues. V gave up 2 bases and J gave up 5 bases; unmatched junction bases: 7. For the CDR3, the DNA is TGTGCCAGCAGCTTTGCTAGCGGGAGACTTAACAATGAGCAGTTCTTC. It is translated as CASSFASGRLNNEQFF.

The chain has TRBV15 and TRBJ2-6; no reliable D call. The V gene lost 6 bases and the J gene lost 2 bases, with 5 bases spanning the gap. The CDR3 has 13 residues. Germline V gene lookup returns CDR1 LNHNV and CDR2 YYDKDF (reference sequence). As DNA, the CDR3 is TGTGCCACCAGTCTCGCTGGGGCCAACGTCCTGACTTTC. Encoded protein: CATSLAGANVLTF.

The genes are TRBV9 and TRBJ1-1, with D maybe TRBD1 (6 bases). The germline CDR1 and CDR2 sequences are SGDLS and YYNGEE. This CDR3 comprises 15 residues. Trimming took 4 bases from V and 1 from J, leaving 14 bases between them. The CDR3 sequence: CASSPQGHSNTEAFF. CDR3 nucleotide sequence: TGTGCCAGCAGCCCTCAGGGACATTCGAACACTGAAGCTTTCTTT.

Details on this clone: The sample has other DNA sequences that encode this CDR3 too. The chain uses TRBV27 and TRBJ1-2; tentatively, D is TRBD1 (5 bases). The CDR3 is made up of 12 amino acids. Trimming shortened V by 8 bases and J by 8 bases, and 15 bases separated the two germline ends. Germline V gives CDR1 MNHEY, CDR2 SMNVEV (reference sequence). CDR3 protein: CASDLHGGGYTF. DNA of the CDR3: TGTGCCAGCGACCTTCACGGGGGGGGCTACACCTTC.

This clone occurred once. At one boundary the junction diverges from the germline segment, which might be a read error. This chain connects TRBV6-1 to TRBJ2-2; D may be TRBD1 (6 bases). This CDR3 spans 14 amino acids. In germline, CDR1 is MNHNS, CDR2 SASEGT. DNA for the CDR3: TGTGCCAGCAGAGGCTACAGGGAACACCGGGGAGCTGTTTTT. Its protein is CASRGYREHRGAVF.

V gene TRBV28 combines with J gene TRBJ2-5, with 13 bases that match TRBD2. This CDR3 has 16 residues. V gave up 5 bases and J gave up 5 bases; unmatched junction bases: 8. The germline gives CDR1 MDHEN, CDR2 SYDVKM. The CDR3 loop is CASSPVGLAGAETQYF. CDR3 in DNA: TGTGCCAGCAGTCCCGTCGGACTAGCGGGAGCGGAGACCCAGTACTTC.

This sequence joins TRBV7-8 and TRBJ2-7; D possibly corresponds to TRBD2 (7 bases). Germline-derived CDR1 and CDR2 are SGHVS and FQNEAQ. The CDR3 has 14 residues. V lost 2 bases and J 7 bases, leaving 15 bases between the germline ends. CDR3 sequence reads: CASSLNRGAGEQYF. The DNA for the CDR3 is TGTGCCAGCAGCTTAAATCGGGGGGCTGGTGAGCAGTACTTC.

This rearrangement joins TRBV27 to TRBJ1-5, with D possibly being TRBD1 (5 bases). The CDR3 is 15 amino acids. The germline CDR1 and CDR2 sequences are MNHEY and SMNVEV (reference sequence). V lost 4 bases to trimming and J lost 0 bases, with 10 bases between them. The DNA for the CDR3 is TGTGCCAGCAGTTCGACAGCTTATAGCAATCAGCCCCAGCATTTT. Protein sequence: CASSSTAYSNQPQHF.

The chain uses TRBV6-5 and TRBJ2-7; the match to TRBD2 covers 8 bases. Losses at the gene ends were 4 bases for V and 0 bases for J; bases not matched to a gene: 5. This CDR3 spans 15 amino acids. CDR1 and CDR2 (germline): MNHEY, SVGAGI. Here the CDR3 reads CASSLTSGSSYEQYF. CDR3 coding DNA: TGTGCCAGCAGTTTAACTAGCGGAAGCTCCTACGAGCAGTACTTC.